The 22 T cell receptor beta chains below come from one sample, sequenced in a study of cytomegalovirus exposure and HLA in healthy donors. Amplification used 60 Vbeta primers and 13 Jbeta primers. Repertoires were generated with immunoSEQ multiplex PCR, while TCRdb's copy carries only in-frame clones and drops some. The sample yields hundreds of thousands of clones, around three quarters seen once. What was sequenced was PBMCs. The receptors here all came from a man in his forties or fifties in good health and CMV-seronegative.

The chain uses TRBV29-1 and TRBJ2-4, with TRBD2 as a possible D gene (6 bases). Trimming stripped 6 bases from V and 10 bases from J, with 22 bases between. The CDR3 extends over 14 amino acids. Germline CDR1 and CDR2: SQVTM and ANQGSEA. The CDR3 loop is CSVGDGGRAGIQYF. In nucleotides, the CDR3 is TGCAGCGTCGGGGACGGGGGTCGGGCAGGGATTCAGTACTTC.

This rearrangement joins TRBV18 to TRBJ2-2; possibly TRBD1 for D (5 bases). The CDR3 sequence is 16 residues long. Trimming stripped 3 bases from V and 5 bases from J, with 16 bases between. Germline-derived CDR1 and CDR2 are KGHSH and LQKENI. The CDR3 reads CASSPGGSGKTGELFF. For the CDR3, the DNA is TGTGCCAGCTCACCTGGCGGATCAGGGAAAACCGGGGAGCTGTTTTTT.

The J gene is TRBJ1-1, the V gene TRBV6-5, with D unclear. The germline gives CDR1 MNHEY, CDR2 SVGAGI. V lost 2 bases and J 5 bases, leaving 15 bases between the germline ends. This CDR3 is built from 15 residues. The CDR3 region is CASSYGSVAGTEAFF. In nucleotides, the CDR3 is TGTGCCAGCAGTTACGGGTCAGTAGCTGGGACTGAAGCTTTCTTT.

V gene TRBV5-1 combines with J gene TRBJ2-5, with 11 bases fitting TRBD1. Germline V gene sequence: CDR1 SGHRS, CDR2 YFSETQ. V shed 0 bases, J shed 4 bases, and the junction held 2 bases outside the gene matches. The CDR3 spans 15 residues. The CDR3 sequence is CASSLDGTGGETQYF. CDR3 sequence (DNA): TGCGCCAGCAGCTTGGATGGGACAGGGGGAGAGACCCAGTACTTC.

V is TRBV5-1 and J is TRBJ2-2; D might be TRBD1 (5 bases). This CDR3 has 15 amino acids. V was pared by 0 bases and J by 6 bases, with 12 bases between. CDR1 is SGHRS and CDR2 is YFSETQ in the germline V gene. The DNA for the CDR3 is TGCGCCAGCAGCTTGGACAGGTCCGGCGCCGGGGAGCTGTTTTTT. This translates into CASSLDRSGAGELFF.

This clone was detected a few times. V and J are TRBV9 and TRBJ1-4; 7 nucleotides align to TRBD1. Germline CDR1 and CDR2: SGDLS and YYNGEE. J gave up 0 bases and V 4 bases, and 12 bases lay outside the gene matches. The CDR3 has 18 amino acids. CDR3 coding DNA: TGTGCCAGCAGCACCGCCCGGGGGACAGAAACAACTAATGAAAAACTGTTTTTT. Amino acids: CASSTARGTETTNEKLFF.

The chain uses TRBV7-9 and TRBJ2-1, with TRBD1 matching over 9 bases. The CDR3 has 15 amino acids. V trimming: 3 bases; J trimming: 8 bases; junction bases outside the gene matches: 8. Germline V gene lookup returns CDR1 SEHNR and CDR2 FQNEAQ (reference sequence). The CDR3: CASSFEGQGSYEQFF. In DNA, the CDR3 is TGTGCCAGCAGCTTTGAAGGACAGGGGTCCTATGAGCAGTTCTTC.

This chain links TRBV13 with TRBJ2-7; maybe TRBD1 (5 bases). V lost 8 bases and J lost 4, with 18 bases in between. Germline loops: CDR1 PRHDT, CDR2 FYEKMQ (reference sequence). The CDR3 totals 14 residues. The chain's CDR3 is CASGVEGAVYEQYF. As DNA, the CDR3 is TGTGCCAGCGGGGTGGAAGGGGCAGTATACGAGCAGTACTTC. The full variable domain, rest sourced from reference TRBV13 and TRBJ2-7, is AAGVIQSPRHLIKEKRETATLKCYPIPRHDTVYWYQQGPGQDPQFLISFYEKMQSDKGSIPDRFSAQQFSDYHSELNMSSLELGDSALYFCASGVEGAVYEQYFGPGTRLTVT.

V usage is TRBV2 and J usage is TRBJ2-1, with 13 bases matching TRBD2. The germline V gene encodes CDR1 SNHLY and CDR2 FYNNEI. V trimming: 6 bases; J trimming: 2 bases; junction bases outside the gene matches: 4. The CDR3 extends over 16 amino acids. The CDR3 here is CASRGLAGEAYNEQFF. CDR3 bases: TGTGCCAGCAGAGGACTAGCGGGGGAGGCCTACAATGAGCAGTTCTTC. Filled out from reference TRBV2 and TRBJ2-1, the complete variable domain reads EPEVTQTPSHQVTQMGQEVILRCVPISNHLYFYWYRQILGQKVEFLVSFYNNEISEKSEIFDDQFSVERPDGSNFTLKIRSTKLEDSAMYFCASRGLAGEAYNEQFFGPGTRLTVL.

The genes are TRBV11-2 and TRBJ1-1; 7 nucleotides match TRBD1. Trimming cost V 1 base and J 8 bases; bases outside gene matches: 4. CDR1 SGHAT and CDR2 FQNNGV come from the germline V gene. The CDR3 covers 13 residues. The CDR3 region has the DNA TGTGCCAGCAGCTTAGGAGGGGGCAGGGAAGCTTTCTTT. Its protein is CASSLGGGREAFF.

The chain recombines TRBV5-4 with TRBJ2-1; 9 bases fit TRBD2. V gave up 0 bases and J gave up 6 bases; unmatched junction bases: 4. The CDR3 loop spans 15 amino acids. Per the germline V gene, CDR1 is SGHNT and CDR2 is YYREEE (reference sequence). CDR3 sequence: CASSLGGGRANEQFF. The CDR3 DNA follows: TGTGCCAGCAGCTTGGGTGGCGGGAGGGCCAATGAGCAGTTCTTC.

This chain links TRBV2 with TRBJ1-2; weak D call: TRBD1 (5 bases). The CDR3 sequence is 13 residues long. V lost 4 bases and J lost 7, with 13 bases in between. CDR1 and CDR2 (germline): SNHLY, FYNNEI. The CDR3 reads CASSVEWGGGYTF. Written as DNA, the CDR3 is TGTGCCAGCAGTGTGGAGTGGGGGGGTGGCTACACCTTC. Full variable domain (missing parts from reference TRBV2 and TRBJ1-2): EPEVTQTPSHQVTQMGQEVILRCVPISNHLYFYWYRQILGQKVEFLVSFYNNEISEKSEIFDDQFSVERPDGSNFTLKIRSTKLEDSAMYFCASSVEWGGGYTFGSGTRLTVV.

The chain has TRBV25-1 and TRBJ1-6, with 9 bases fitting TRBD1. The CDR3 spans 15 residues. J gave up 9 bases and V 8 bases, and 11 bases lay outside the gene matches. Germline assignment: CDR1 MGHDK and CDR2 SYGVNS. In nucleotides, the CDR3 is TGTGCCAGCGTGAGAGGGGACAGGGAACCTTCACCCCTCCACTTT. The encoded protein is CASVRGDREPSPLHF.

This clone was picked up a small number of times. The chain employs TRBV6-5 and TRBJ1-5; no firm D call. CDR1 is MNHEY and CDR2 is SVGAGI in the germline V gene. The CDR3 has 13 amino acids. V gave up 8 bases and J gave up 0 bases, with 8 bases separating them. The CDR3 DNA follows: TGTGCCAGCGCGGCAGCTAGCAATCAGCCCCAGCATTTT. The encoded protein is CASAAASNQPQHF.

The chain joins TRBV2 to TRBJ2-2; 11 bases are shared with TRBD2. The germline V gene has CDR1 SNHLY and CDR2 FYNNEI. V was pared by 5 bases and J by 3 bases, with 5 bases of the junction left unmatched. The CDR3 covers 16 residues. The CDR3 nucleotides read TGTGCCAGCAGTCGACTAGCGGGAATTGACACCGGGGAGCTGTTTTTT. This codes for CASSRLAGIDTGELFF.

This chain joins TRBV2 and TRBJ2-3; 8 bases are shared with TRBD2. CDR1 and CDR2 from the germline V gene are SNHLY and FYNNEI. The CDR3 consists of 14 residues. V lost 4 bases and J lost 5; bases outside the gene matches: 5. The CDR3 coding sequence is TGTGCCAGCAGTGGGGCGGGAGGTAAAGATACGCAGTATTTT. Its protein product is CASSGAGGKDTQYF.

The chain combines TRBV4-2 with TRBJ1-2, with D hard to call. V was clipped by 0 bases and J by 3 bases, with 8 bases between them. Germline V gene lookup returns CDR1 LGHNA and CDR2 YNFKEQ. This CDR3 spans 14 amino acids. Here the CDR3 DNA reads TGTGCCAGCAGCCAAGAGCTGAGGGACTATGGCTACACCTTC. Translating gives CASSQELRDYGYTF.

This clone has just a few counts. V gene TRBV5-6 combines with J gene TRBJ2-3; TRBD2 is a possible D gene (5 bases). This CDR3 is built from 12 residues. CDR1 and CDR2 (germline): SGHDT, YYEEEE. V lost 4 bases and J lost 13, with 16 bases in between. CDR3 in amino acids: CASSRTAKREYF. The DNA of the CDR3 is TGTGCCAGCAGCCGGACCGCCAAGAGGGAGTATTTT.

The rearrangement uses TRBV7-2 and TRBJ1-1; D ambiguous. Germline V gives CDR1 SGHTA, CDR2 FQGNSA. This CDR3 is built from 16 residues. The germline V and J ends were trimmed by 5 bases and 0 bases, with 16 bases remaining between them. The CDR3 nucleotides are TGTGCCAGCAGCCCGGGGTGGCAGTACATGAACACTGAAGCTTTCTTT. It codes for CASSPGWQYMNTEAFF.

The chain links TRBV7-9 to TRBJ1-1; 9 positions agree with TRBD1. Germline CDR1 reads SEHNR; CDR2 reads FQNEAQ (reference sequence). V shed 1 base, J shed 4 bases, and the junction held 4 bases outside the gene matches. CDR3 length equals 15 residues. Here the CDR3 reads CASSLGDRVGTEAFF. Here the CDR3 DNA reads TGTGCCAGCAGCTTAGGGGACAGGGTGGGCACTGAAGCTTTCTTT.

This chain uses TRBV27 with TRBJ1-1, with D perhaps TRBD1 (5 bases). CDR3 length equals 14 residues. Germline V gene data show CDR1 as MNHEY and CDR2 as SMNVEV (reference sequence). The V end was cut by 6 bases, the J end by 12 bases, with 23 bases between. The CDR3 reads CASSPRGSLSRTFF. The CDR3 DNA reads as TGTGCCAGCAGCCCTAGGGGTTCGCTCTCCCGGACTTTCTTT.

In DNA, the CDR3 is TGTGCCAGCAGCGTTAGCGGGAGCAACACCGGGGAGCTGTTTTTT. This encodes CASSVSGSNTGELFF. The rearrangement uses TRBV13 and TRBJ2-2, with 9 bases fitting TRBD2. V gave up 5 bases and J gave up 2 bases; unmatched junction bases: 3. Germline assignment: CDR1 PRHDT and CDR2 FYEKMQ (reference sequence). This CDR3 is built from 15 residues.